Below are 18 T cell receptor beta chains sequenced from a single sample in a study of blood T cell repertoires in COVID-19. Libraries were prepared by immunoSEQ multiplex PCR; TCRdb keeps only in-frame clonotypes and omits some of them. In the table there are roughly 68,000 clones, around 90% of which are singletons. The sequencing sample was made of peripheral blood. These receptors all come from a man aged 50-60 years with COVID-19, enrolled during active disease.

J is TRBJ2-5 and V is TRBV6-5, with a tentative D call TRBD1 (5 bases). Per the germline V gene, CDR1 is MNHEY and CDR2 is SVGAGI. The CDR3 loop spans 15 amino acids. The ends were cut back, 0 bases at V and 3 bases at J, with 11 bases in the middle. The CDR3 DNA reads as TGTGCCAGCAGTTACTCCCAGGGCCGGGAAGAGACCCAGTACTTC. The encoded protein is CASSYSQGREETQYF.

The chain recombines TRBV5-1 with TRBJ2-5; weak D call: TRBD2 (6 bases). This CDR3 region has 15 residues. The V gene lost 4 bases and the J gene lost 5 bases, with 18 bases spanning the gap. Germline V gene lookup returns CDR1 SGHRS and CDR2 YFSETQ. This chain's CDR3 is CASSLTSRRDETQYF. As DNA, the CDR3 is TGCGCCAGCAGCCTCACCTCCCGGCGGGACGAGACCCAGTACTTC. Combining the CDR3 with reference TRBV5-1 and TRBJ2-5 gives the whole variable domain KAGVTQTPRYLIKTRGQQVTLSCSPISGHRSVSWYQQTPGQGLQFLFEYFSETQRNKGNFPGRFSGRQFSNSRSEMNVSTLELGDSALYLCASSLTSRRDETQYFGPGTRLLVL.

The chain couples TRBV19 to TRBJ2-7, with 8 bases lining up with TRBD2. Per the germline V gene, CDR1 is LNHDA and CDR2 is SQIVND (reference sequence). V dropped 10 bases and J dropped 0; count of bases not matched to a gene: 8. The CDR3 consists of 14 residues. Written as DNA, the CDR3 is TGTGCCACGACCGGGACTAGGAACTCCTACGAGCAGTACTTC. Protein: CATTGTRNSYEQYF.

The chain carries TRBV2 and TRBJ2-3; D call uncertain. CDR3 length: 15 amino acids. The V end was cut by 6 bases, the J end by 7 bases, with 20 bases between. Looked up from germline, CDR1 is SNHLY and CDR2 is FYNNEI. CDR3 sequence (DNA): TGTGCCAGCAGAGGATTGCGCGGCACGACCAATACGCAGTATTTT. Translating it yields CASRGLRGTTNTQYF.

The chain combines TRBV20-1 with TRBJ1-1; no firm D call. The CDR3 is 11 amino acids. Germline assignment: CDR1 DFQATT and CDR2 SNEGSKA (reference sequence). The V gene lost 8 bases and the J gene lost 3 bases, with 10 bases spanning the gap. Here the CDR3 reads CSPSTHTEAFF. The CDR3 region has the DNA TGCAGTCCTTCTACCCACACTGAAGCTTTCTTT.

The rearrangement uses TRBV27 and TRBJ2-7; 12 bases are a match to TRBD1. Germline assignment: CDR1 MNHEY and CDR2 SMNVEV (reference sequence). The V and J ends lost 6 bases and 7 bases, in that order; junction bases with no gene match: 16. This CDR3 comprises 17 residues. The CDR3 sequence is CASSLLHRDRGLGEQYF. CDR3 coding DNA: TGTGCCAGCAGCCTACTCCACCGGGACAGGGGGCTGGGGGAGCAGTACTTC.

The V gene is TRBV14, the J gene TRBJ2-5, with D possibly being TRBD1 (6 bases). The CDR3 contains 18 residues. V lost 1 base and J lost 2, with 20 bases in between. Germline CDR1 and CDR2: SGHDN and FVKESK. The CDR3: CASSQVDVRAGDQETQYF. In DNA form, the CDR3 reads TGTGCCAGCAGCCAAGTTGACGTAAGGGCAGGGGATCAAGAGACCCAGTACTTC.

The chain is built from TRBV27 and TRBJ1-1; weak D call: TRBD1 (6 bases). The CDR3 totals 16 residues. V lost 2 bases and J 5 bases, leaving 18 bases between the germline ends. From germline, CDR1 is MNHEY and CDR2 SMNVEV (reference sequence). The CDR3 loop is CASSLSRSGAGTEAFF. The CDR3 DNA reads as TGTGCCAGCAGTTTAAGCCGTTCAGGGGCTGGGACTGAAGCTTTCTTT.

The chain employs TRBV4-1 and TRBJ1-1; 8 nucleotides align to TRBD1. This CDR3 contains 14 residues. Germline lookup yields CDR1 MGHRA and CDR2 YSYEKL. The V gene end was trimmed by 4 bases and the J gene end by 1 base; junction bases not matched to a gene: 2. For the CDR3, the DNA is TGCGCCAGCAGCCTCGGGACAGGGAACACTGAAGCTTTCTTT. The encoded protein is CASSLGTGNTEAFF.

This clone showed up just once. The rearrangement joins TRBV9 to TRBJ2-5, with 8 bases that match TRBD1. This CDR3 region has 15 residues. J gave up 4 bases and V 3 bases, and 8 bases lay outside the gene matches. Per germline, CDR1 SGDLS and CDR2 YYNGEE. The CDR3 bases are TGTGCCAGCAGCGATACCCAGGGGGCTGGAGAGACCCAGTACTTC. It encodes CASSDTQGAGETQYF.

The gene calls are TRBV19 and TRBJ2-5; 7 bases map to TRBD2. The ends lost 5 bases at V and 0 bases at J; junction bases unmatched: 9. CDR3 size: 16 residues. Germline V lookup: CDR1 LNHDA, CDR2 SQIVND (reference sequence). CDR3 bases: TGTGCCAGTAGTCCGGGGAGGGCGGAAAACCAAGAGACCCAGTACTTC. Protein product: CASSPGRAENQETQYF.

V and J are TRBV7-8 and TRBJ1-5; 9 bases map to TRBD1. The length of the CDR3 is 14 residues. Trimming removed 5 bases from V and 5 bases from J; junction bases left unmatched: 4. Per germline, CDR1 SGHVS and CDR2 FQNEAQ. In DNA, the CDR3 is TGTGCCAGCAGCAAGGACAGGGGTTATCAGCCCCAGCATTTT. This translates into CASSKDRGYQPQHF.

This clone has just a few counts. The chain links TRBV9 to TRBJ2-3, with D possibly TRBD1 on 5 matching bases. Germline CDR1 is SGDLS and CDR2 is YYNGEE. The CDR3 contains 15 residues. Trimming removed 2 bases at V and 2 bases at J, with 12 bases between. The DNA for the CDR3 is TGTGCCAGCAGCGTTACCCCGGACACCACAGATACGCAGTATTTT. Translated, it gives CASSVTPDTTDTQYF.

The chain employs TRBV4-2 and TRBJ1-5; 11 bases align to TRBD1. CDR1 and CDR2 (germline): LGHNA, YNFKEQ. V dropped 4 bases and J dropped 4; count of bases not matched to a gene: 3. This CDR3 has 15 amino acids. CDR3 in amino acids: CASSPGQGGNQPQHF. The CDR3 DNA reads TGTGCCAGCAGCCCGGGACAGGGGGGGAATCAGCCCCAGCATTTT.

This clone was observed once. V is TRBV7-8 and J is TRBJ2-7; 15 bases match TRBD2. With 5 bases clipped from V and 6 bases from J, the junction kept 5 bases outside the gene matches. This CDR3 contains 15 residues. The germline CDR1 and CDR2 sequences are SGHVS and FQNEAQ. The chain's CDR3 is CASSPGLAGGIEQYF. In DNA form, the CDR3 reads TGTGCCAGCAGCCCAGGACTAGCGGGAGGGATCGAGCAGTACTTC.

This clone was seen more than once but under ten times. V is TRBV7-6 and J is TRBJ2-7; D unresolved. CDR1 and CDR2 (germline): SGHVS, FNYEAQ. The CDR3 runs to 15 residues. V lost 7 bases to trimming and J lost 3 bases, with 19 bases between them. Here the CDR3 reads CASKTSPSPSYEQYF. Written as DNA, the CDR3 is TGTGCCAGCAAAACAAGCCCCAGCCCTAGCTACGAGCAGTACTTC.

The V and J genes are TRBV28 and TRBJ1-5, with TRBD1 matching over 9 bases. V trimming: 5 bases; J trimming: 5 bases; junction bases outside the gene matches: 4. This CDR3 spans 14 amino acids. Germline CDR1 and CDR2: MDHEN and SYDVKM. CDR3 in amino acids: CASSPRTGDQPQHF. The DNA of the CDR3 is TGTGCCAGCAGTCCTAGGACAGGGGATCAGCCCCAGCATTTT.

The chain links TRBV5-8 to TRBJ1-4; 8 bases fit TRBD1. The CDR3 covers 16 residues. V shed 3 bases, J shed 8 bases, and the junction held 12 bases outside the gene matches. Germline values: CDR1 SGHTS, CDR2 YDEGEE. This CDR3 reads CASSSGEAGGKEKLFF. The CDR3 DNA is TGTGCCAGCAGCTCCGGGGAAGCAGGGGGCAAGGAAAAACTGTTTTTT.